A single sample gave rise to the 12 T cell receptor beta chains below, sequenced in a study of shared clonotypes between healthy human individuals. Clones were sequenced by immunoSEQ multiplex PCR, and TCRdb holds only the in-frame ones, with some missing. The data show 150,000 to 200,000 clones, with 85% to 95% seen just once and more than 0.06% held by the top ten. What was sequenced was naive CD4+ T cells sorted from blood. The subset denotes: CD45RA+ positively selected. Receptors originate from a woman aged 25 to 39 in good health.

The chain joins TRBV25-1 to TRBJ2-6; TRBD2 aligns across 8 bases. The CDR3 runs to 18 residues. The ends lost 0 bases at V and 1 base at J; junction bases unmatched: 5. Germline CDR1 and CDR2: MGHDK and SYGVNS. In nucleotides, the CDR3 is TGTGCCAGCAGTGAATATGGCGGGAGGAGGTCTGGGGCCAACGTCCTGACTTTC. Protein sequence: CASSEYGGRRSGANVLTF.

V usage is TRBV14 and J usage is TRBJ2-1; 8 bases map to TRBD1. The CDR3 loop spans 15 amino acids. The germline V gene has CDR1 SGHDN and CDR2 FVKESK. V was clipped by 1 base and J by 5 bases; unmatched bases: 4. CDR3 DNA sequence: TGTGCCAGCAGCCAAGGGGACAGGCAGAACAATGAGCAGTTCTTC. Translating gives CASSQGDRQNNEQFF.

This clone was counted only a few times. The chain carries TRBV27 and TRBJ2-7; D may be TRBD1 (5 bases). Trimming removed 5 bases from V and 0 bases from J, with 11 bases in between. CDR1 and CDR2 from the germline V gene are MNHEY and SMNVEV (reference sequence). The length of the CDR3 is 14 residues. CDR3 sequence: CASSHSTASYEQYF. The DNA of the CDR3 is TGTGCCAGCAGTCATTCGACAGCCTCCTACGAGCAGTACTTC.

This CDR3 is CASSKLQGAAYEQYF. Written as DNA, the CDR3 is TGTGCCAGCAGTAAACTACAGGGGGCAGCCTACGAGCAGTACTTC. The V gene is TRBV6-5, the J gene TRBJ2-7, with 9 nucleotides matching TRBD1. This CDR3 has 15 amino acids. Unmatched junction bases numbered 7, after V lost 5 bases and J lost 2 bases. Germline loops: CDR1 MNHEY, CDR2 SVGAGI.

The rearrangement links TRBV7-9 to TRBJ1-1; no clear D. The CDR3 runs 12 residues. Trimming took off 1 base at V and 7 bases at J, with 7 bases between the two ends. CDR1 and CDR2 (germline): SEHNR, FQNEAQ (reference sequence). CDR3 coding DNA: TGTGCCAGCAGCTTAGTCACGGGTGAAGCTTTCTTT. This sequence encodes CASSLVTGEAFF. Based on the CDR3 plus reference TRBV7-9 and TRBJ1-1, the full variable domain is DTGVSQNPRHKITKRGQNVTFRCDPISEHNRLYWYRQTLGQGPEFLTYFQNEAQLEKSRLLSDRFSAERPKGSFSTLEIQRTEQGDSAMYLCASSLVTGEAFFGQGTRLTVV.

The CDR3 coding sequence is TGTGCCTGGAGCGTCAGCCACGAGCAGTACTTC. It yields the protein CAWSVSHEQYF. The V and J genes are TRBV30 and TRBJ2-5; no clear D. The end of the DNA is better explained by TRBJ2-7, so the J call may be wrong. Germline CDR1 and CDR2: GTSNPN and SVGIG (reference sequence). The CDR3 runs to 11 residues.

This chain links TRBV6-1 with TRBJ2-7, with 7 bases matching TRBD1. This CDR3 spans 14 amino acids. The V segment lost 6 bases and the J segment 2 bases; nucleotides outside the gene matches: 7. CDR1 and CDR2 from the germline V gene are MNHNS and SASEGT. CDR3 sequence: CASRATGIAYEQYF. CDR3 nucleotide sequence: TGTGCCAGCAGGGCGACAGGGATAGCCTACGAGCAGTACTTC.

The genes are TRBV28 and TRBJ1-5; 8 bases line up with TRBD1. The CDR3 is 20 amino acids. Trimming cost V 0 bases and J 7 bases; bases outside gene matches: 20. Looked up from germline, CDR1 is MDHEN and CDR2 is SYDVKM. The CDR3 coding sequence is TGTGCCAGCAGTTTATGGGTTTCTGGGGCAGGGGGCGCGGGGAACCAGCCCCAGCATTTT. Its translation: CASSLWVSGAGGAGNQPQHF.

The chain uses TRBV19 and TRBJ1-4; no clear D gene. Trimming cost V 8 bases and J 8 bases, with 12 bases left between them. The germline V gene encodes CDR1 LNHDA and CDR2 SQIVND (reference sequence). There are 12 residues in the CDR3. The CDR3 DNA follows: TGTGCCAGTTGCGATCTGAAGGAAAAACTGTTTTTT. Its translation is CASCDLKEKLFF.

This chain links TRBV19 with TRBJ2-7, with TRBD2 matching 7 bases. Germline CDR1 LNHDA, CDR2 SQIVND (reference sequence). The CDR3 has 15 residues. V dropped 1 base and J dropped 4; count of bases not matched to a gene: 7. CDR3 sequence (DNA): TGTGCCAGTAGTATAGGTCGGCGGGAGCGGTACGAGCAGTACTTC. Encoded protein: CASSIGRRERYEQYF.

The chain recombines TRBV30 with TRBJ2-7, with TRBD2 matching 14 bases. The CDR3 length is 15 residues. V was pared by 3 bases and J by 7 bases, with 8 bases of the junction left unmatched. Germline V lookup: CDR1 GTSNPN, CDR2 SVGIG (reference sequence). CDR3 in amino acids: CAWSPRLAGGPEQYF. CDR3 nucleotide sequence: TGTGCCTGGAGCCCCCGACTAGCGGGAGGGCCAGAGCAGTACTTC.

The chain joins TRBV7-2 to TRBJ1-1, with D tentatively TRBD1 (6 bases). Trimming left V 3 bases short and J 5 bases short, with 13 bases between. This CDR3 comprises 14 residues. Per the germline V gene, CDR1 is SGHTA and CDR2 is FQGNSA. The CDR3 loop is CASSFRGHGTEAFF. As DNA, the CDR3 is TGTGCCAGCAGCTTCCGGGGGCACGGGACTGAAGCTTTCTTT.